This TCR beta chain was recorded in a study of cytomegalovirus exposure and HLA in healthy donors. General study findings and limits: Reported findings show TCR beta sequences accurately forecast HLA-A and HLA-B alleles in most subjects. A later analysis reportedly found that, within productive TCRs, an Asian-associated ancestry cluster had fewer N-insertions than the mean observed across the approximately 700 donors. Per published reports, the classifier diagnosed cytomegalovirus status with high specificity and sensitivity.

Comment on this clone: Its antigen is not known.

The CDR3 loop spans 13 amino acids. The germline V and J ends were trimmed by 5 bases and 6 bases, with 13 bases remaining between them. Germline V gene data show CDR1 as SQVTM and CDR2 as ANQGSEA. The primer mix had 60 Vbeta and 13 Jbeta primers. The protocol was immunoSEQ multiplex PCR, while the TCRdb copy is restricted to in-frame clones and leaves out a portion. The sample contains under 95,000 clones, over 60% of which appear only once. Material for sequencing was PBMCs. This receptor was identified in a male donor in good health and CMV-seronegative. The chain recombines TRBV29-1 with TRBJ1-4; weak D call: TRBD1 (6 bases). CDR3 in amino acids: CSVIQGGDEKLFF. CDR3 coding DNA: TGCAGCGTTATACAGGGAGGGGATGAAAAACTGTTTTTT. The full variable domain, with the rest looked up from reference TRBV29-1 and TRBJ1-4, is SAVISQKPSRDICQRGTSLTIQCQVDSQVTMMFWYRQQPGQSLTLIATANQGSEATYESGFVIDKFPISRPNLTFSTLTVSNMSPEDSSIYLCSVIQGGDEKLFFGSGTQLSVL.